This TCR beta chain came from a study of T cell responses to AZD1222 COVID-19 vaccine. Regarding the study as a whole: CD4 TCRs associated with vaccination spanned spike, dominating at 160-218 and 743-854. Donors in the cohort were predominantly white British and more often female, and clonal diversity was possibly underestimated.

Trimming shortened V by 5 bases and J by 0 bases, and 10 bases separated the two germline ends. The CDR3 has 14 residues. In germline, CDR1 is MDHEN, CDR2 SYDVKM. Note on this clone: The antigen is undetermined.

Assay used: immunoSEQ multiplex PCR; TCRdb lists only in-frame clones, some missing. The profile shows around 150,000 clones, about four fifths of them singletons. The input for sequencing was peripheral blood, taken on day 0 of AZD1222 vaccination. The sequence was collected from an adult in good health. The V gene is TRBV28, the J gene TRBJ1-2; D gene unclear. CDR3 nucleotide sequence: TGTGCCAGCAGTGAGGGCCAAGCTAACTATGGCTACACCTTC. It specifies CASSEGQANYGYTF.